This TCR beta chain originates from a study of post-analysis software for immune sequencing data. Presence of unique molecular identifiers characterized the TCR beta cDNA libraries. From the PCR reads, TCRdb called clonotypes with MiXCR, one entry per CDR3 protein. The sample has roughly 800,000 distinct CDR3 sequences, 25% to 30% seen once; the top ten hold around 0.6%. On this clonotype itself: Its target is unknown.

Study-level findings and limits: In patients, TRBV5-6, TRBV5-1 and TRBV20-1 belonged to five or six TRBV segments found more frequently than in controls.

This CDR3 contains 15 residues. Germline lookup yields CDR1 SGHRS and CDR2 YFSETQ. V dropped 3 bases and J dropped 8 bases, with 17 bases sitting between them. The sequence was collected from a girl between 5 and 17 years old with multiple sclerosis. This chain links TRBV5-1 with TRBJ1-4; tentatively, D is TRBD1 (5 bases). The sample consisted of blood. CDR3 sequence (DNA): TGCGCCAGCAGCTACCGGAAGGGCAGGGAAGAAAAACTGTTTTTT. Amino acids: CASSYRKGREEKLFF.